These 14 T cell receptor beta chains came from one sample sequenced in a study of response to subunit inactivated influenza vaccine. From the RT-PCR reads, TCRdb called clonotypes with MiXCR, one entry per CDR3 protein. The sample contains hundreds of thousands of distinct CDR3 sequences, around 15% of which appear only once. The sequencing here drew on PBMCs from blood, taken roughly 15 days before vaccination. Source of these receptors: a man aged 45-65 years who received an inactivated influenza vaccine.

The chain has TRBV5-6 and TRBJ1-5, with D possibly TRBD1 on 6 matching bases. The CDR3 covers 14 residues. Germline values: CDR1 SGHDT, CDR2 YYEEEE. Trimming removed 4 bases at V and 5 bases at J, with 13 bases between. DNA for the CDR3: TGTGCCAGCAGCGCGTCAGGGGCCTATCAGCCCCAGCATTTT. As protein: CASSASGAYQPQHF. The full variable domain, rest sourced from reference TRBV5-6 and TRBJ1-5, is DAGVTQSPTHLIKTRGQQVTLRCSPKSGHDTVSWYQQALGQGPQFIFQYYEEEERQRGNFPDRFSGHQFPNYSSELNVNALLLGDSALYLCASSASGAYQPQHFGDGTRLSIL.

The chain combines TRBV11-2 with TRBJ2-4; D uncertain. With 5 bases removed from V and 2 bases from J, the gap between germline ends came to 13 bases. The germline CDR1 and CDR2 sequences are SGHAT and FQNNGV. The CDR3 has 15 amino acids. The CDR3 nucleotides are TGTGCCAGCAGCCCTGACCTCCAGCCCAAAAACATTCAGTACTTC. The encoded protein is CASSPDLQPKNIQYF.

The V gene is TRBV29-1, the J gene TRBJ2-3; D may correspond to TRBD1 or TRBD2 (6 bases each). Germline lookup yields CDR1 SQVTM and CDR2 ANQGSEA. CDR3 length equals 13 residues. V dropped 4 bases and J dropped 9 bases, with 17 bases sitting between them. The CDR3: CSVAEGGRGTQYF. The CDR3 nucleotides read TGCAGCGTTGCGGAGGGGGGCCGTGGCACGCAGTATTTT.

V usage is TRBV12-3 or TRBV12-4 and J usage is TRBJ2-7, with 7 positions matching TRBD1. The V segment lost 4 bases and the J segment 2 bases; nucleotides outside the gene matches: 5. This CDR3 spans 14 amino acids. This chain's CDR3 is CASSSPGTAYEQYF. In nucleotides, the CDR3 is TGTGCCAGCAGTTCTCCCGGGACAGCCTACGAGCAGTACTTC.

This clonotype has more than one count but fewer than ten. V and J are TRBV9 and TRBJ2-2; D call uncertain. Between the trimmed V and J ends, which lost 4 bases and 1 base, there was a span of 11 bases. The CDR3 totals 15 residues. Germline lookup yields CDR1 SGDLS and CDR2 YYNGEE. The CDR3 here is CASSPPPVNTGELFF. The CDR3 coding sequence is TGTGCCAGCAGCCCTCCTCCGGTGAACACCGGGGAGCTGTTTTTT.

The sample holds a few counts of this clonotype. The J gene is TRBJ2-1, the V gene TRBV28; no clear D gene. CDR3 length equals 14 residues. Trimming stripped 6 bases from V and 4 bases from J, with 13 bases between. In germline, CDR1 is MDHEN, CDR2 SYDVKM. DNA of the CDR3: TGTGCCAGCAGCGGCCGGAGCGATTACAATGAGCAGTTCTTC. Protein sequence: CASSGRSDYNEQFF.

This clonotype showed up many times. The V gene is TRBV12-3 or TRBV12-4, the J gene TRBJ2-7, with no clear D. Trimming left V 3 bases short and J 0 bases short, with 6 bases between. This CDR3 contains 13 residues. The chain's CDR3 is CASSFSSSYEQYF. The CDR3 bases are TGTGCCAGCAGTTTCTCAAGCTCCTACGAGCAGTACTTC.

This chain links TRBV7-2 with TRBJ2-1, with a possible D match to TRBD2 (6 bases). Trimming cost V 6 bases and J 6 bases, with 18 bases left between them. Germline V gene data show CDR1 as SGHTA and CDR2 as FQGNSA. The CDR3 spans 15 residues. DNA for the CDR3: TGTGCCAGCAGGAGAGCCGGGACTTTGGCCAATGAGCAGTTCTTC. This gives the protein CASRRAGTLANEQFF.

V usage is TRBV29-1 and J usage is TRBJ2-3; D is unresolved. Germline CDR1 SQVTM, CDR2 ANQGSEA. V dropped 0 bases and J dropped 5 bases, with 6 bases sitting between them. The CDR3 spans 12 residues. For the CDR3, the DNA is TGCAGCGTTGAAGATTTAGTAGATACGCAGTATTTT. Translating gives CSVEDLVDTQYF.

This clonotype was counted only a few times. This chain links TRBV6-2 or TRBV6-3 with TRBJ2-2, with D possibly matching TRBD1 (6 bases). This CDR3 has 18 residues. Germline-derived CDR1 and CDR2 are MNHEY and SVGEGT. V was clipped by 2 bases and J by 0 bases, with 16 bases between them. This chain's CDR3 is CASSYQFRGTSNTGELFF. In DNA, the CDR3 is TGTGCCAGCAGTTACCAATTCAGGGGTACCTCGAACACCGGGGAGCTGTTTTTT.

This rearrangement joins TRBV7-6 to TRBJ2-7; D is perhaps TRBD1 or TRBD2 (5 bases each). V lost 4 bases and J 0 bases, leaving 13 bases between the germline ends. The CDR3 has 15 amino acids. Germline values: CDR1 SGHVS, CDR2 FNYEAQ. CDR3 in amino acids: CASSSLTGTSYEQYF. The CDR3 bases are TGTGCCAGCAGCTCCTTGACGGGGACCTCCTACGAGCAGTACTTC.

The V and J genes are TRBV7-9 and TRBJ2-7; 8 bases line up with TRBD2. In germline, CDR1 is SEHNR, CDR2 FQNEAQ (reference sequence). Trimming cost V 4 bases and J 3 bases; bases outside gene matches: 2. The CDR3 totals 13 residues. The DNA for the CDR3 is TGTGCCAGCAGCTCGGGGGGGGACTACGAGCAGTACTTC. Translation gives CASSSGGDYEQYF.

This clonotype has a handful of counts. The chain is built from TRBV29-1 and TRBJ2-5; 13 bases map to TRBD2. V gave up 5 bases and J gave up 4 bases; unmatched junction bases: 4. Germline CDR1 is SQVTM and CDR2 is ANQGSEA. The CDR3 length is 14 residues. The CDR3 nucleotides read TGCAGCGTTCAGACTAGCGGGGGGCCAGAGACCCAGTACTTC. As protein: CSVQTSGGPETQYF.

This clonotype showed up just once. The V and J genes are TRBV19 and TRBJ2-1, with D possibly being TRBD2 (6 bases). The CDR3 is 16 amino acids. V was trimmed by 3 bases and J by 0 bases, leaving 12 bases between them. The V gene's germline CDR1 is LNHDA and CDR2 SQIVND (reference sequence). The CDR3 sequence: CASSISAGSSYNEQFF. The CDR3, as DNA: TGTGCCAGTAGTATTTCGGCGGGAAGCTCCTACAATGAGCAGTTCTTC.